Listed below are T cell receptor beta chains from one sample, sequenced in a study of glioma-infiltrating T cells. TCRdb called the multiplex PCR reads again in MiXCR, with one record for every CDR3 protein. Counted here are roughly 350,000 distinct CDR3 sequences, 41% occurring once; the ten biggest clones make up more than 10%. Input material: glioma tissue, nonneoplastic brain tissue, or PBMCs (not recorded which). The receptors here all came from a human donor with low-grade glioma or glioblastoma, undergoing nonglioma brain surgery, or in good health (not recorded which). CDR3s include the opening cysteine and the closing phenylalanine or tryptophan. The order of the fields is clone size, J gene, D gene, V gene, CDR3 DNA, CDR3 protein. The D gene is left open where the match is weak. Size tells how often a clone was seen (once, few, many) or the class of an expanded clone, and some rows leave it out.

clone size: many; J gene: TRBJ2-2; D gene: -; V gene: TRBV20-1; CDR3 DNA: TGCAGTCTAGGGCCAGCGAACACCGGGGAGCTGTTTTTT; CDR3 protein: CSLGPANTGELFF
clone size: -; J gene: TRBJ1-3; D gene: -; V gene: TRBV5-1; CDR3 DNA: TGCGCCAGCAGCTTGGGTCCGGGCTCTGGAAACACCATATATTTT; CDR3 protein: CASSLGPGSGNTIYF
clone size: many; J gene: TRBJ2-2; D gene: TRBD1; V gene: TRBV6-2/TRBV6-3; CDR3 DNA: TGTGCCAGCGCTCCCCCGGGACAGGGTTCCATCGGGGAGCTGTTTTTT; CDR3 protein: CASAPPGQGSIGELFF
clone size: -; J gene: TRBJ1-5; D gene: TRBD1; V gene: TRBV25-1; CDR3 DNA: TGTGCCAGCAGTCGACAGGGCAATCAGCTCCAGCATTTT; CDR3 protein: CASSRQGNQLQHF
clone size: many; J gene: TRBJ1-1; D gene: TRBD1; V gene: TRBV6-1; CDR3 DNA: TGTGCCAGCAGACCGGGACAGAGATTTGAAGCTTTCTTT; CDR3 protein: CASRPGQRFEAFF
clone size: few; J gene: TRBJ2-1; D gene: TRBD2; V gene: TRBV4-2; CDR3 DNA: TGTGCCAGCAGCCAAGGGTCTAGCGGGAGTAGTTACTACAATGAGCAGTTCTTC; CDR3 protein: CASSQGSSGSSYYNEQFF
clone size: many; J gene: TRBJ2-3; D gene: -; V gene: TRBV7-2; CDR3 DNA: TGTGCCAGCAGCTTAGCGGGGGTCCCCTATAGCACAGATACGCAGTATTTT; CDR3 protein: CASSLAGVPYSTDTQYF
clone size: few; J gene: TRBJ1-2; D gene: -; V gene: TRBV19; CDR3 DNA: TGTGCCAGTAGTATCAGCAGGGCGACTCATGGCTACACCTTC; CDR3 protein: CASSISRATHGYTF
clone size: -; J gene: TRBJ1-2; D gene: TRBD1; V gene: TRBV25-1; CDR3 DNA: TGTGCCAGCAGTGAAACCCTTGGCGGACAGGGACAGGACTATGGCCACACCTTC; CDR3 protein: CASSETLGGQGQDYGHTF
clone size: -; J gene: TRBJ2-3; D gene: TRBD2; V gene: TRBV7-8; CDR3 DNA: TGTGCCAGCAGCTCCGAAAGGCGCGGGAGGGCCGGGCTCACAGATACGCAGTATTTT; CDR3 protein: CASSSERRGRAGLTDTQYF
clone size: few; J gene: TRBJ1-1; D gene: -; V gene: TRBV28; CDR3 DNA: TGTGCCAGCAGTCTACCCCCGGACGGGCGAGGCACTGAAGCTTTCTTT; CDR3 protein: CASSLPPDGRGTEAFF
clone size: few; J gene: TRBJ2-1; D gene: -; V gene: TRBV20-1; CDR3 DNA: TGCAGTGCCCGCGGTCTTGGGAATGAGCAGTTCTTC; CDR3 protein: CSARGLGNEQFF
clone size: -; J gene: TRBJ2-1; D gene: -; V gene: TRBV28; CDR3 DNA: TGTGCCAGCAGCTCGCCTTACCGCCATGAGCAGTTCTTC; CDR3 protein: CASSSPYRHEQFF
clone size: few; J gene: TRBJ1-1; D gene: -; V gene: TRBV19; CDR3 DNA: TGTGCCAGTAGTATATCGAGACAGAGGGACACTGAAGCTTTCTTT; CDR3 protein: CASSISRQRDTEAFF
clone size: -; J gene: TRBJ2-1; D gene: -; V gene: TRBV5-1; CDR3 DNA: TGCGCCAGCAGCTTGGACACCGGGACTCCGCAGCTCTTC; CDR3 protein: CASSLDTGTPQLF
clone size: once; J gene: TRBJ1-1; D gene: -; V gene: TRBV29-1; CDR3 DNA: TGCAGCGTTCCACGGACGGTAGACACTGAAGCTTTCTTT; CDR3 protein: CSVPRTVDTEAFF
clone size: many; J gene: TRBJ2-7; D gene: -; V gene: TRBV27; CDR3 DNA: TGTGCCAGCAGTTTACGTCGAGCGTCGAGCTCCTACGAGCAGTACTTC; CDR3 protein: CASSLRRASSSYEQYF
clone size: -; J gene: TRBJ2-7; D gene: TRBD1; V gene: TRBV28; CDR3 DNA: TGTGCCAGCAGTCCCCGACAGGGTTTGTCCTACGAGAAGTACTTC; CDR3 protein: CASSPRQGLSYEKYF
clone size: few; J gene: TRBJ1-6; D gene: -; V gene: TRBV27; CDR3 DNA: TGTGCCAGCAGTTTATTCGGGGAATCCTATAATTCACCCCTCCACTTT; CDR3 protein: CASSLFGESYNSPLHF
clone size: -; J gene: TRBJ2-1; D gene: TRBD2; V gene: TRBV20-1; CDR3 DNA: TGCAGTGCTAGAGCTTTGAACCAGGGACTAGCGGGAGATAATGAGCAGTTCTTC; CDR3 protein: CSARALNQGLAGDNEQFF
clone size: -; J gene: TRBJ2-5; D gene: -; V gene: TRBV4-2; CDR3 DNA: TGTGCCAGCAGCCAAGATTGGACAGCTGAAGAGACCCAGTACTTC; CDR3 protein: CASSQDWTAEETQYF
clone size: many; J gene: TRBJ1-5; D gene: -; V gene: TRBV27; CDR3 DNA: TGTGCCAGCAGCCCACGAGAAAATCAGCCCCAGCATTTT; CDR3 protein: CASSPRENQPQHF
clone size: -; J gene: TRBJ2-1; D gene: -; V gene: TRBV7-2; CDR3 DNA: TGTGCCAGCACCCGACAGGTCGGTGCCGGCAATGAGCAGTTCTTC; CDR3 protein: CASTRQVGAGNEQFF
clone size: many; J gene: TRBJ2-1; D gene: -; V gene: TRBV20-1; CDR3 DNA: TGCAGTGCAACGACAGGCCGCGAGCAGTTCTTC; CDR3 protein: CSATTGREQFF
clone size: -; J gene: TRBJ2-5; D gene: TRBD1; V gene: TRBV18; CDR3 DNA: TGTGCCAGCTCATCAACAGGGGATCCAGAGACCCAGTACTTC; CDR3 protein: CASSSTGDPETQYF
clone size: many; J gene: TRBJ1-1; D gene: -; V gene: TRBV2; CDR3 DNA: TGTGCCAGCGGACCCCGGAACACTGAAGCTTTCTTT; CDR3 protein: CASGPRNTEAFF
clone size: -; J gene: TRBJ1-2; D gene: -; V gene: TRBV7-2; CDR3 DNA: TGTGCCAGCAGCTTAGTGAGCCTCTACTATGGCTACACCTTC; CDR3 protein: CASSLVSLYYGYTF
clone size: few; J gene: TRBJ2-1; D gene: -; V gene: TRBV6-2/TRBV6-3; CDR3 DNA: TGTGCCAGCAGTTCGACTTGGAGACAGTACAATGAGCAGTTCTTC; CDR3 protein: CASSSTWRQYNEQFF
clone size: few; J gene: TRBJ2-7; D gene: -; V gene: TRBV4-2; CDR3 DNA: TGTGCCAGCAGCCCTAACGCTATATCTTCCTACGAGCAGTACTTC; CDR3 protein: CASSPNAISSYEQYF
clone size: -; J gene: TRBJ1-5; D gene: -; V gene: TRBV7-2; CDR3 DNA: TGTGCCAGCAGCTTAGCGCCTGGGCCGGGCAAGCCCCAGCATTTT; CDR3 protein: CASSLAPGPGKPQHF
clone size: once; J gene: TRBJ1-5; D gene: TRBD1; V gene: TRBV6-6; CDR3 DNA: TGTGCCAGCAGTTACTGGGACAGGCCCTACGGGCAGCCCCAGCATTTT; CDR3 protein: CASSYWDRPYGQPQHF
clone size: once; J gene: TRBJ2-5; D gene: -; V gene: TRBV5-4; CDR3 DNA: TGTGCCGGCAGCTCCCGGGATGACCGAGAGACCCAGTACTTC; CDR3 protein: CAGSSRDDRETQYF
clone size: -; J gene: TRBJ1-1; D gene: -; V gene: TRBV19; CDR3 DNA: TGTGCCAGTATTCACGGCGCGTACGGGACGTTCACTGAAGCTTTCTTT; CDR3 protein: CASIHGAYGTFTEAFF
clone size: -; J gene: TRBJ2-7; D gene: -; V gene: TRBV5-1; CDR3 DNA: TGCGCCAGCAGCCCAGTGACTATCCACGAGCAGTACTTC; CDR3 protein: CASSPVTIHEQYF
clone size: many; J gene: TRBJ2-3; D gene: TRBD2; V gene: TRBV27; CDR3 DNA: TGTGCCAGCAGTTTGGGGGGACTAGCGGGAGGGCCGGGAGATACGCAGTATTTT; CDR3 protein: CASSLGGLAGGPGDTQYF
clone size: -; J gene: TRBJ1-4; D gene: -; V gene: TRBV19; CDR3 DNA: TGTGCCACCACCGGAGGAGTTGCAACTAATGAAAAACTGTTTTTT; CDR3 protein: CATTGGVATNEKLFF
clone size: few; J gene: TRBJ2-5; D gene: -; V gene: TRBV20-1; CDR3 DNA: TGCAGTGCTAGAGACACATCGTACCAAGAGACCCAGTACTTC; CDR3 protein: CSARDTSYQETQYF
clone size: -; J gene: TRBJ2-1; D gene: TRBD2; V gene: TRBV27; CDR3 DNA: TGTGCCAGCAGTTTCCGCGGACTAGCGGGAGCTTCCAATGAGCAGTTCTTC; CDR3 protein: CASSFRGLAGASNEQFF
clone size: few; J gene: TRBJ2-7; D gene: -; V gene: TRBV7-2; CDR3 DNA: TGTGCCAGCAGCTTAATGGGCAGTTCCTACGAGCAGTACTTC; CDR3 protein: CASSLMGSSYEQYF
clone size: few; J gene: TRBJ1-1; D gene: -; V gene: TRBV2; CDR3 DNA: TGTGCCAGCAGTGAAGTCGGGATGAACACTGAAGCTTTCTTT; CDR3 protein: CASSEVGMNTEAFF
clone size: -; J gene: TRBJ1-1; D gene: -; V gene: TRBV11-3; CDR3 DNA: TGTGTCAGCAGCTTAGGTGCGAACACTGAAGCTTTCTTT; CDR3 protein: CVSSLGANTEAFF
clone size: -; J gene: TRBJ1-6; D gene: -; V gene: TRBV9; CDR3 DNA: TGTGCCAGCAGCGTAGCCTGGACAGCCTATTCACCCCTCCACTTT; CDR3 protein: CASSVAWTAYSPLHF